This TCR beta chain was profiled in a study of T-cell memory formation after mild COVID-19. TCRdb fed the 5' RACE reads into MiXCR, producing one record per CDR3 protein. The sample shows 450,000 to 650,000 distinct CDR3 sequences, roughly 17% of them seen only once. Germline V gene sequence: CDR1 SGHDN, CDR2 FVKESK. Trimming took 7 bases from V and 7 from J; bases not matched to a gene: 11. This CDR3 contains 14 residues. This rearrangement joins TRBV14 to TRBJ2-3; 7 bases are a match to TRBD2. The specimen was PBMCs or a T cell subset sorted from them (not recorded which). This TCR was sampled from an adult woman who had mild COVID-19 (a few samples of this study predate the infection). Cell type and time point are not known. The CDR3 DNA is TGTGCCAGCACCCCCGGGACTACCCCAAATACGCAGTATTTT. Amino acid sequence: CASTPGTTPNTQYF.